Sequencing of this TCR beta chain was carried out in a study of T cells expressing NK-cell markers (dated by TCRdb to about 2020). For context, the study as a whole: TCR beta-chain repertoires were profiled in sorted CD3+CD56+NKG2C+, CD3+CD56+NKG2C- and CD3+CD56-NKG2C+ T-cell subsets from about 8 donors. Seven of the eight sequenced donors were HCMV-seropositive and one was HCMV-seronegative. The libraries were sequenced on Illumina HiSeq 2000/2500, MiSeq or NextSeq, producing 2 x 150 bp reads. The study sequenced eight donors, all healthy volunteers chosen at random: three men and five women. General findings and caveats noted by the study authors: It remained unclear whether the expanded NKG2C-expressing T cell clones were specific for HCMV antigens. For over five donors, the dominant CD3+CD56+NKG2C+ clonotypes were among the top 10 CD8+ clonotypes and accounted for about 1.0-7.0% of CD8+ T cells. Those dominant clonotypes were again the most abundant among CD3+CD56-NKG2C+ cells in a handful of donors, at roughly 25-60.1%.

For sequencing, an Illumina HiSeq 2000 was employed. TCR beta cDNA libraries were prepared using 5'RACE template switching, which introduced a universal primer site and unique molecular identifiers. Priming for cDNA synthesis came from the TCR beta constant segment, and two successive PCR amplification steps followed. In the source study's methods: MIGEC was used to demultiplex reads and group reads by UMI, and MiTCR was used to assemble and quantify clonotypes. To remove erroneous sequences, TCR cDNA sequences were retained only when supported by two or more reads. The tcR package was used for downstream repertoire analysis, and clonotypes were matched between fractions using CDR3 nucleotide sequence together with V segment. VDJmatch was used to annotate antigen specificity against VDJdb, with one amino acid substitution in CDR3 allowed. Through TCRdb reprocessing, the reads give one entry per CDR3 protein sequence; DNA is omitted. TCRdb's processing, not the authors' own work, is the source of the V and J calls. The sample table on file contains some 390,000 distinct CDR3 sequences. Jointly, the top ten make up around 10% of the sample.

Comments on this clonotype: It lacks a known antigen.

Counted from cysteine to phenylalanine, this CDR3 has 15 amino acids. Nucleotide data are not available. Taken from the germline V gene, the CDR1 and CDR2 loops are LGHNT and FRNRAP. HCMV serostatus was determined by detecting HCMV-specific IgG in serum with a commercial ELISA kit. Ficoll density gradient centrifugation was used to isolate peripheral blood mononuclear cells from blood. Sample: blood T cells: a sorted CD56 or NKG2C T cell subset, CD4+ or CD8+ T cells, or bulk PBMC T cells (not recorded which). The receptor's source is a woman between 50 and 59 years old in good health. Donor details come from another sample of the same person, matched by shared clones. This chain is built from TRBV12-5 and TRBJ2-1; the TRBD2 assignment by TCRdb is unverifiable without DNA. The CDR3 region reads CASGLSGRLASEQFF.